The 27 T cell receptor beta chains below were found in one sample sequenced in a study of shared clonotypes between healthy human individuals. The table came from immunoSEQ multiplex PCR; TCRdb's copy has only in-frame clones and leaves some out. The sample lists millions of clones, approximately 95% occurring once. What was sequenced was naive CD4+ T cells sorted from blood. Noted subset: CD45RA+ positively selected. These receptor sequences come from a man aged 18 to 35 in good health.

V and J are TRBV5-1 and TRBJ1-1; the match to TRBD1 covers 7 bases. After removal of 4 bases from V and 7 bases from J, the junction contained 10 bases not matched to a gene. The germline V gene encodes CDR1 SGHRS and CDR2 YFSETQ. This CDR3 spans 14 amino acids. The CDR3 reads CASSLRTGNVEAFF. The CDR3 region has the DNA TGCGCCAGCAGCCTAAGGACAGGTAATGTTGAAGCTTTCTTT.

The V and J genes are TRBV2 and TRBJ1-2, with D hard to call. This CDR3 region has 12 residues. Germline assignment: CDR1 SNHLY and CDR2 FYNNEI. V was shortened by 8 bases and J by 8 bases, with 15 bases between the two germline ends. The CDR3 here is CASGGYGRGYTF. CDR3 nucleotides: TGTGCCAGCGGCGGATATGGTCGCGGCTACACCTTC.

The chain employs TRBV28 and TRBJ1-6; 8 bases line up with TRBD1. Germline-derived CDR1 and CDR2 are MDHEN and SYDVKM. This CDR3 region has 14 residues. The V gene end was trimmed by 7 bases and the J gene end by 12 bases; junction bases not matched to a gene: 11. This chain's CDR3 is CASIGFPGQVPLHF. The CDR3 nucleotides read TGTGCCAGCATTGGTTTTCCGGGACAGGTACCCCTCCACTTT.

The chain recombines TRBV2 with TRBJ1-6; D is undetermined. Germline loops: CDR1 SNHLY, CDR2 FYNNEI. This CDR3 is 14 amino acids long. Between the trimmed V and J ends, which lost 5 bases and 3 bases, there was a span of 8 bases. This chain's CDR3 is CASSWSGYNSPLHF. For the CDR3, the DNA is TGTGCCAGCAGTTGGTCCGGCTATAATTCACCCCTCCACTTT.

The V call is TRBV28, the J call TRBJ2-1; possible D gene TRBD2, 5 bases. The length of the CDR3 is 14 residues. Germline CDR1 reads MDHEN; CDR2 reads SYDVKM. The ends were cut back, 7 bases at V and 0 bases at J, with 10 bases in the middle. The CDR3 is CASIRRNSYNEQFF. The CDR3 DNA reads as TGTGCCAGCATCAGGAGGAACTCCTACAATGAGCAGTTCTTC. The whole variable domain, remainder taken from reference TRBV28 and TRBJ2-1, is DVKVTQSSRYLVKRTGEKVFLECVQDMDHENMFWYRQDPGLGLRLIYFSYDVKMKEKGDIPEGYSVSREKKERFSLILESASTNQTSMYLCASIRRNSYNEQFFGPGTRLTVL.

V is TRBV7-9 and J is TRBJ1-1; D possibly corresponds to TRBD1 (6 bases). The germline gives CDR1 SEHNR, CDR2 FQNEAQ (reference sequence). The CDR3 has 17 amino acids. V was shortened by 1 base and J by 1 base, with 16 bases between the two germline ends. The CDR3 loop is CASSLVYGGQENTEAFF. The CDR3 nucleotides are TGTGCCAGCAGCTTAGTTTACGGGGGGCAGGAGAACACTGAAGCTTTCTTT.

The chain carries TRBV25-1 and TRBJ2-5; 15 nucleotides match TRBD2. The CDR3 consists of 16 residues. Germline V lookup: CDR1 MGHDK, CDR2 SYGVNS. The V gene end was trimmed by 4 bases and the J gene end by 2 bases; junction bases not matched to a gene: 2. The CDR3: CASSAGTSGRQETQYF. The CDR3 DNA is TGTGCCAGCAGTGCGGGGACTAGCGGGAGGCAAGAGACCCAGTACTTC.

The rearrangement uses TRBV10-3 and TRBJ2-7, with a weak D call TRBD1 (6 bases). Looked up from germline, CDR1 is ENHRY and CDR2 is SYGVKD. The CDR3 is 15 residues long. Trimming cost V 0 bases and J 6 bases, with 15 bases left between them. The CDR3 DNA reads TGTGCCATCAGTGAGTCGGACAGACTATTTGGCGAGCAGTACTTC. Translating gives CAISESDRLFGEQYF.

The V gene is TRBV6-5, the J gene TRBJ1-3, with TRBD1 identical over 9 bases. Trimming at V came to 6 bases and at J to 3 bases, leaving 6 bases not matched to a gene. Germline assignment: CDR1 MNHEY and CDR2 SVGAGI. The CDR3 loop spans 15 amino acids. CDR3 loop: CASRPSGQGGNTIYF. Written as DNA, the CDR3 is TGTGCCAGCAGGCCTTCGGGACAGGGTGGAAACACCATATATTTT.

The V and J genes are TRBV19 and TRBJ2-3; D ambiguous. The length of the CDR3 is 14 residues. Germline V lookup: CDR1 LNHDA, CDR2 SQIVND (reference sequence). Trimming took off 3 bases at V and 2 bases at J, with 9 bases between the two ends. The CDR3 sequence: CASSISLFTDTQYF. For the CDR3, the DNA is TGTGCCAGTAGTATCTCACTTTTCACAGATACGCAGTATTTT.

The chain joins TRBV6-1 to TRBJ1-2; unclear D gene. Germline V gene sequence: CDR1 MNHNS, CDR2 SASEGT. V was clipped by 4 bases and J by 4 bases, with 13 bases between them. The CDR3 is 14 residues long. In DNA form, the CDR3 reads TGTGCCAGCAGTGTATACCGGGCCTGCTATGGCTACACCTTC. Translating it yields CASSVYRACYGYTF.

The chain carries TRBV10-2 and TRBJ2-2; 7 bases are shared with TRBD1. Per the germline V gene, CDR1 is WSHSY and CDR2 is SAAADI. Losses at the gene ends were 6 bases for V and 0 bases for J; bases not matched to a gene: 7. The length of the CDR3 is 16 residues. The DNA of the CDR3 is TGCGCCAGCAGGAAAAGTGGACAGGCGAACACCGGGGAGCTGTTTTTT. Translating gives CASRKSGQANTGELFF.

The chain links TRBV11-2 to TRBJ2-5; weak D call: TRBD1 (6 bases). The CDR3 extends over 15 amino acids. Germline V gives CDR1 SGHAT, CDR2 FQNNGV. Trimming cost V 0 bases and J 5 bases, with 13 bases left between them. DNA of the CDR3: TGTGCCAGCAGCTTAGAGGGGGCGATCTCGGAGACCCAGTACTTC. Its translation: CASSLEGAISETQYF.

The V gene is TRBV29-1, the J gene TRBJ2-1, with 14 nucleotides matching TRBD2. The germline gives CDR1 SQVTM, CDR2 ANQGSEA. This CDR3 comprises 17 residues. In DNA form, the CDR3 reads TGCACCGCAGGGACTAGCGGGAGTAAGAGCTCCTACAATGAGCAGTTCTTC. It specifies CTAGTSGSKSSYNEQFF.

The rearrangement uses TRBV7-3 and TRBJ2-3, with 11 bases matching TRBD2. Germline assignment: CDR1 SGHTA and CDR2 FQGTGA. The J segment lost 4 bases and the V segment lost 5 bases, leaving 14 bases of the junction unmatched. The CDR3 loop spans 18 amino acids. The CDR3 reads CASSTRPSGGLISDTQYF. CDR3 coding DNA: TGTGCCAGCAGCACGCGCCCTAGCGGGGGGTTAATATCAGATACGCAGTATTTT.

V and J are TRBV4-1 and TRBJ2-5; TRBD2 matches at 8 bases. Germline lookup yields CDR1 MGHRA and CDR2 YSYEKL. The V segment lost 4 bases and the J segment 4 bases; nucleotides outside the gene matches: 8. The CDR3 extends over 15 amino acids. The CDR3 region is CASSLGGAERETQYF. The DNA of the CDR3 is TGCGCCAGCAGCCTCGGGGGGGCCGAGAGAGAGACCCAGTACTTC.

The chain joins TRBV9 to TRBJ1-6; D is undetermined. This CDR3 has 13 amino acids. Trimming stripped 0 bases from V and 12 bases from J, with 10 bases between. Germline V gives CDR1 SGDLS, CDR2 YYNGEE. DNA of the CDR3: TGTGCCAGCAGCGTAGTTTCGGGGTTACCCCTCCACTTT. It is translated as CASSVVSGLPLHF.

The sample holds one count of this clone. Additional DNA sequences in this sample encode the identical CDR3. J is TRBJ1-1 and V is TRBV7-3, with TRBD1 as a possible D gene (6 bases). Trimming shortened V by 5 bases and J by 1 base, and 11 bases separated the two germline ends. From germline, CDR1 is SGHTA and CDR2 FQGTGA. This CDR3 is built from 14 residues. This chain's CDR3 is CASSSGQKNTEAFF. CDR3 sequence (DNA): TGTGCCAGCAGCAGCGGACAGAAGAACACTGAAGCTTTCTTT.

CDR3 loop: CASSLQSETQYF. The CDR3, as DNA: TGTGCCAGCAGCTTACAGTCGGAGACCCAGTACTTC. The genes are TRBV7-2 and TRBJ2-5; D gene uncertain. Germline V gene data show CDR1 as SGHTA and CDR2 as FQGNSA. Trimming cost V 2 bases and J 5 bases, with 6 bases left between them. The CDR3 extends over 12 amino acids.

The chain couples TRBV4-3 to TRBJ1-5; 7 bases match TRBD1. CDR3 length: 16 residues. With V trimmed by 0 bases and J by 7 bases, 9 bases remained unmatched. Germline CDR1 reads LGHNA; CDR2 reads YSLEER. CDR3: CASSQENTGVVQPQHF. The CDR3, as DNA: TGCGCCAGCAGCCAAGAAAACACAGGGGTGGTCCAGCCCCAGCATTTT.

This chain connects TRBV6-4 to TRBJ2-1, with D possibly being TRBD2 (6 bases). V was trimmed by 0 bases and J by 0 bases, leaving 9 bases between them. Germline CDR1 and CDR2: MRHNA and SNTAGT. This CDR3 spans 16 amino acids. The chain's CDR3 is CASSDSVGSSYNEQFF. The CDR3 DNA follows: TGTGCCAGCAGTGACTCTGTCGGGAGCTCCTACAATGAGCAGTTCTTC.

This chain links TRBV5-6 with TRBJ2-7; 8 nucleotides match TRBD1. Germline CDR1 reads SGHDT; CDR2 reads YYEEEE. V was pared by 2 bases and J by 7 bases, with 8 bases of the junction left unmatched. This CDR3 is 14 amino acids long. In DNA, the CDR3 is TGTGCCAGCAGCTTTCAGGGGGCGCAGTGGGAGCAGTACTTC. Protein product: CASSFQGAQWEQYF.

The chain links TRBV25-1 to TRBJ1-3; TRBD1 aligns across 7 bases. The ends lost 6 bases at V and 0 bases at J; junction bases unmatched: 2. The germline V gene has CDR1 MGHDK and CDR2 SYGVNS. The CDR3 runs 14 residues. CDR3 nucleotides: TGTGCCAGCAGACGGGACAGCTCTGGAAACACCATATATTTT. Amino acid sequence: CASRRDSSGNTIYF.

Here the CDR3 DNA reads TGTGCCAGCAGAGGATCCAGCGGGGGGGGCACAGATACGCAGTATTTT. The encoded protein is CASRGSSGGGTDTQYF. The V call is TRBV2, the J call TRBJ2-3, with 10 bases identical to TRBD2. The CDR3 has 16 residues. With V trimmed by 6 bases and J by 1 base, 7 bases remained unmatched. The germline CDR1 and CDR2 sequences are SNHLY and FYNNEI.

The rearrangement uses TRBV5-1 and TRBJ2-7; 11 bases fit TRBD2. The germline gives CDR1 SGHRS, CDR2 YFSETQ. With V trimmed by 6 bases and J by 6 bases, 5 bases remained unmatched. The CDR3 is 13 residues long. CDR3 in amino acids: CASNLAGGFEQYF. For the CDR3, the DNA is TGCGCCAGCAATTTAGCGGGAGGGTTCGAGCAGTACTTC.

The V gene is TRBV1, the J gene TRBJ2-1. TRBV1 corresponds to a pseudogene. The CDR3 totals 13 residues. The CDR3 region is CTSSQERPNEQFF. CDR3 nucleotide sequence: TGCACCAGCAGCCAAGAACGACCGAATGAGCAGTTCTTC.

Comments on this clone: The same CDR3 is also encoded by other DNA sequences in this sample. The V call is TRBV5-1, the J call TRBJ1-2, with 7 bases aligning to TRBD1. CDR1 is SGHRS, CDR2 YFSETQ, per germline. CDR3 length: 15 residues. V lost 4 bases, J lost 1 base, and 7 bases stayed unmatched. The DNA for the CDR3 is TGCGCCAGCAGCCCAGCCGGGACAGTTAACTATGGCTACACCTTC. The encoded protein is CASSPAGTVNYGYTF.